The 23 T cell receptor beta chains given below trace back to one sample, sequenced in a study of T cell repertoires in cytomegalovirus infection. TCRdb processed the reads anew with MiXCR; each CDR3 protein has one entry. The sample lists hundreds of thousands of distinct CDR3 sequences, 32% occurring once. For these TCRs, the target antigens are not known. Sequencing was performed on cultured CD8+ T cells from PBMCs, taken from culture after CMV antigen stimulation. The receptors derive from a human donor in good health (CMV status not recorded). Some clones in this sample may be carry-over from other donors' samples.

A word on this clonotype: One end of the junction does not line up with germline, which may come from a read error. The chain is built from TRBV6-1 and TRBJ1-1; D is undetermined. Germline V gene sequence: CDR1 MNHNS, CDR2 SASEGT. The CDR3 consists of 13 residues. The CDR3 DNA follows: TGTGCCAACAGTGAATGGGTGCGTGGTGAAGCTTTCTTT. Translation: CANSEWVRGEAFF.

The V call is TRBV5-6, the J call TRBJ2-7; no firm D call. This CDR3 is built from 11 residues. In germline, CDR1 is SGHDT, CDR2 YYEEEE. V was pared by 5 bases and J by 6 bases, with 9 bases between. CDR3 in DNA: TGTGCCAGCAGTATTGGACGCGAGCAGTACGTC. Protein product: CASSIGREQYV.

The chain employs TRBV11-2 and TRBJ2-5, with no clear D. V was clipped by 3 bases and J by 9 bases, with 8 bases between them. The CDR3 is made up of 11 amino acids. Germline CDR1 is SGHAT and CDR2 is FQNNGV. The CDR3 reads CASSFSLAQYF. The CDR3 coding sequence is TGTGCCAGCAGCTTTTCTCTGGCCCAGTACTTC.

V is TRBV6-5 and J is TRBJ1-1, with no clear D. CDR1 is MNHEY and CDR2 is SVGAGI in the germline V gene. Deletions cut 6 bases from V and 2 bases from J, with 22 bases between. CDR3 size: 17 residues. CDR3 sequence reads: CASSPLPIAAGNTEAFF. The CDR3 nucleotides are TGTGCCAGCAGCCCCCTCCCGATAGCAGCCGGAAACACTGAAGCTTTCTTT.

CDR3 nucleotide sequence: TGCGCCAGCAGTCAATCGAGGGCCGACTTCTACGAGCAGTACGTC. Protein sequence: CASSQSRADFYEQYV. V usage is TRBV23-1 and J usage is TRBJ2-7, with D perhaps TRBD2 (5 bases). TRBV23-1 is noted as an ORF with a role that remains uncertain. The CDR3 runs to 15 residues. V gave up 0 bases and J gave up 3 bases, with 12 bases separating them.

The chain carries TRBV12-3 or TRBV12-4 and TRBJ1-1; D unclear. The V end was cut by 3 bases, the J end by 4 bases, with 6 bases between. The CDR3 consists of 12 residues. CDR3 protein: CASSFQVTEAFF. The CDR3 DNA is TGTGCCAGCAGTTTTCAGGTCACTGAAGCTTTCTTT.

J is TRBJ1-1 and V is TRBV12-3 or TRBV12-4; D possibly corresponds to TRBD1 (5 bases). This CDR3 has 14 residues. Trimming pared 2 bases from V and 2 bases from J, leaving 9 bases between. CDR3 sequence reads: CASSLPQGNTEAFF. The CDR3 DNA follows: TGTGCCAGCAGTTTACCCCAGGGTAACACTGAAGCTTTCTTT.

This clonotype was seen a handful of times. The gene calls are TRBV7-6 and TRBJ1-1, with D perhaps TRBD1 (6 bases). From germline, CDR1 is SGHVS and CDR2 FNYEAQ. V was trimmed by 6 bases and J by 6 bases, leaving 14 bases between them. This CDR3 comprises 13 residues. Written as DNA, the CDR3 is TGTGCCAGCAGGGGGGGGGCGGGCCCTGAAGCTTTCTTT. Protein sequence: CASRGGAGPEAFF.

The J gene is TRBJ2-2, the V gene TRBV7-9, with 14 bases that match TRBD2. The length of the CDR3 is 18 residues. Germline V gene data show CDR1 as SEHNR and CDR2 as FQNEAQ (reference sequence). V gave up 4 bases and J gave up 7 bases; unmatched junction bases: 11. The CDR3 DNA reads TGTGCCAGCAGCTCTGGACTAGCGGGGGGACTTTTCGACGGGGAGCTGTTTTTT. Encoded protein: CASSSGLAGGLFDGELFF.

The rearrangement joins TRBV27 to TRBJ2-2, with TRBD2 identical over 7 bases. This CDR3 contains 15 residues. The V segment lost 7 bases and the J segment 4 bases; nucleotides outside the gene matches: 9. CDR1 and CDR2 (germline): MNHEY, SMNVEV (reference sequence). DNA of the CDR3: TGTGCCAGCACCCCTGGGTGGGGGGGCACCGGGGAGCTGTTTTTT. Its translation is CASTPGWGGTGELFF.

J is TRBJ1-2 and V is TRBV9, with D tentatively TRBD1 (6 bases). This CDR3 is 14 amino acids long. Germline values: CDR1 SGDLS, CDR2 YYNGEE. V lost 0 bases to trimming and J lost 8 bases, with 14 bases between them. This CDR3 reads CASSVARDQGGYTF. As DNA, the CDR3 is TGTGCCAGCAGCGTAGCTCGAGACCAGGGGGGCTACACCTTC.

Worth noting for this clonotype: This sequence may be a read error, since a much larger clone differs from it by one base. This chain connects TRBV7-9 to TRBJ2-1; D not certain. CDR3 length equals 13 residues. Per the germline V gene, CDR1 is SEHNR and CDR2 is FQNEAQ (reference sequence). Trimming took off 5 bases at V and 8 bases at J, with 13 bases between the two ends. This CDR3 is CASSPSESDEQFF. Written as DNA, the CDR3 is TGTGCCAGCAGCCCGTCCGAGAGCGATGAGCAGTTCTTC.

With respect to this clonotype: A single base separates this from a much larger clone, so it may be a read error. The genes are TRBV4-2 and TRBJ1-1, with D uncertain. The CDR3 runs to 14 residues. Per the germline V gene, CDR1 is LGHNA and CDR2 is YNFKEQ. The V end lost 4 bases, the J end lost 1 base, and 10 bases lay between the germline ends. The CDR3: CASSPKRENTEAFF. The CDR3 DNA follows: TGTGCCAGCAGCCCCAAGAGGGAGAACACTGAAGCTTTCTTT.

This clonotype has at least ten counts. The CDR3 reads CASSTTVRDEQFF. CDR3 nucleotide sequence: TGTGCCAGCAGTACGACGGTAAGGGATGAGCAGTTCTTC. The chain carries TRBV6-1 and TRBJ2-1, with unresolved D. Germline CDR1 reads MNHNS; CDR2 reads SASEGT. The V end lost 5 bases, the J end lost 8 bases, and 13 bases lay between the germline ends. The CDR3 sequence is 13 residues long.

This chain links TRBV27 with TRBJ2-1; D remains unclear. The CDR3 has 16 residues. V lost 5 bases, J lost 3 bases, and 17 bases lay in between. CDR1 MNHEY and CDR2 SMNVEV come from the germline V gene (reference sequence). CDR3 protein: CASSLLRRMGYNEQFF. DNA of the CDR3: TGTGCCAGCAGTCTCCTACGGCGTATGGGCTACAATGAGCAGTTCTTC.

A word on this clonotype: Just one base apart from a much larger clone, this may be a read error. This sequence joins TRBV6-1 and TRBJ2-6; D not certain. Germline V lookup: CDR1 MNHNS, CDR2 SASEGT. This CDR3 comprises 13 residues. CDR3 coding DNA: TGTGCCAACAGTTCAACTGGGGCCAACGTCCTGACTTTC. This translates into CANSSTGANVLTF.

This clonotype was detected ten times or more. V is TRBV7-6 and J is TRBJ2-1; 11 positions agree with TRBD2. Germline CDR1 reads SGHVS; CDR2 reads FNYEAQ. CDR3 length: 15 residues. V shed 3 bases and J 8 bases; nucleotides not matched to a gene: 6. The CDR3 sequence: CASSFLAGGGYEQFF. CDR3 DNA sequence: TGTGCCAGCAGCTTCTTAGCGGGGGGGGGCTATGAGCAGTTCTTC.

This clonotype was recorded a few times. The chain links TRBV10-2 to TRBJ2-7; D not certain. The germline CDR1 and CDR2 sequences are WSHSY and SAAADI. The CDR3 totals 15 residues. Trimming removed 2 bases at V and 3 bases at J, with 14 bases between. CDR3 sequence reads: CASSELHTPYYEQYV. The CDR3 bases are TGCGCCAGCAGTGAGCTCCATACCCCTTACTACGAGCAGTACGTC.

This chain joins TRBV27 and TRBJ1-2, with D possibly TRBD1 on 5 matching bases. V dropped 3 bases and J dropped 6 bases, with 11 bases sitting between them. CDR3 length: 13 residues. CDR1 and CDR2 from the germline V gene are MNHEY and SMNVEV (reference sequence). The CDR3 coding sequence is TGTGCCAGCAGTTTGGGGGGTAAGAATGGCTACACCTTC. Its translation is CASSLGGKNGYTF.

This clonotype has a handful of counts. Here the CDR3 DNA reads TGTGCCGGAGAGACAGGGGGCGTTGAGACCCAGTACTTC. Translation: CAGETGGVETQYF. This chain connects TRBV7-9 to TRBJ2-5; 10 nucleotides match TRBD1. Losses at the gene ends were 11 bases for V and 5 bases for J; bases not matched to a gene: 8. This CDR3 region has 13 residues. Germline CDR1 and CDR2: SEHNR and FQNEAQ (reference sequence). Filled out from reference TRBV7-9 and TRBJ2-5, the complete variable domain reads DTGVSQNPRHKITKRGQNVTFRCDPISEHNRLYWYRQTLGQGPEFLTYFQNEAQLEKSRLLSDRFSAERPKGSFSTLEIQRTEQGDSAMYLCAGETGGVETQYFGPGTRLLVL.

A remark on this clonotype: Just one base apart from a much larger clone, this may be a read error. This rearrangement joins TRBV7-6 to TRBJ2-3; no reliable D call. Germline lookup yields CDR1 SGHVS and CDR2 FNYEAQ. The CDR3 runs 14 residues. Trimming took off 4 bases at V and 3 bases at J, with 11 bases between the two ends. CDR3 in amino acids: CASSYGEETDTQYF. Here the CDR3 DNA reads TGTGCCAGCAGCTACGGAGAAGAGACAGATACGCAGTATTTT.

CDR3 nucleotides: TGTGCCAGCAGACTAGCGGGGGTGGATGAGCAGTTCTTC. Protein: CASRLAGVDEQFF. The rearrangement uses TRBV12-3 or TRBV12-4 and TRBJ2-1, with 11 bases aligning to TRBD2. CDR3 length equals 13 residues. The V and J ends lost 6 bases and 8 bases, in that order; junction bases with no gene match: 3.

This clonotype was observed a few times. The chain has TRBV29-1 and TRBJ2-5, with D unclear. This CDR3 contains 15 residues. Trimming pared 2 bases from V and 2 bases from J, leaving 15 bases between. CDR1 and CDR2 (germline): SQVTM, ANQGSEA. The CDR3 bases are TGCAGCGTTGAAAGAATCGGCGAGGCGCAAGAGACCCAGTACTTC. As protein: CSVERIGEAQETQYF.